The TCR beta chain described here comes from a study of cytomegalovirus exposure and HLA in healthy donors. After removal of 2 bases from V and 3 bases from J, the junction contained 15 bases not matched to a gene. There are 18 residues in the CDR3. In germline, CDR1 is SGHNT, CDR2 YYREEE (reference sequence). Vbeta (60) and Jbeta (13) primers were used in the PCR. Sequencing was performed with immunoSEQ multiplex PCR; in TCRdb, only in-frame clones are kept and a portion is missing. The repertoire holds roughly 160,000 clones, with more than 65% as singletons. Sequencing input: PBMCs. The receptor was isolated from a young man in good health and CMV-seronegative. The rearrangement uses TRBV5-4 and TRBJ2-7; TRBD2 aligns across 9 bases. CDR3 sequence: CASSLGSSGINNNYEQYF. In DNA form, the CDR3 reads TGTGCCAGCAGCTTAGGGTCTAGCGGGATCAACAATAACTACGAGCAGTACTTC.